The rows below give T cell receptor beta chains drawn from one sample of a study of blood T cell repertoires in COVID-19. This table comes from immunoSEQ multiplex PCR, and its TCRdb copy is limited to in-frame clones, with some not included. This table holds about 50,000 clones, around 79% found once. Source material: peripheral blood. The source is a man between 65 and 79 years old with acute or convalescent COVID-19. Each CDR3 is given with its conserved first and last residue. Fields, in order: D gene, clone size, J gene, V gene, CDR3 protein, CDR3 DNA. The D gene is left open where the match is weak. Rows give clone size only sometimes, using once, few, many, or a class for an expanded clone.

-,-,TRBJ2-7,TRBV20-1,CSARARHEQYF,TGCAGTGCTAGGGCCCGTCACGAGCAGTACTTC
TRBD2,once,TRBJ2-1,TRBV19,CASSVAGGPWSEQFF,TGTGCCAGTAGTGTCGCGGGGGGGCCCTGGTCTGAGCAGTTCTTC
TRBD2,-,TRBJ2-3,TRBV11-3,CASRDREGRTDTQYF,TGTGCCAGCAGAGACCGGGAGGGGCGCACAGATACGCAGTATTTT
-,-,TRBJ1-2,TRBV19,CASSTQRGYGYTF,TGTGCCAGTAGTACTCAACGGGGGTATGGCTACACCTTC
-,few,TRBJ1-5,TRBV3-1/TRBV3-2,CASSQDVFQPQHF,TGTGCCAGCAGCCAAGATGTATTTCAGCCCCAGCATTTT
-,-,TRBJ2-1,TRBV11-2,CASSPTGWSYNEQFF,TGTGCCAGCAGCCCCACAGGGTGGTCTTACAATGAGCAGTTCTTC
TRBD2,-,TRBJ2-7,TRBV5-1,CASSPTSGGQQYF,TGCGCCAGCAGCCCGACTAGCGGGGGGCAGCAGTACTTC
-,-,TRBJ1-1,TRBV25-1,CASSNFDSKAFF,TGTGCCAGCAGCAACTTCGACAGTAAAGCTTTCTTT
-,-,TRBJ2-1,TRBV11-1,CASSLAGGVNEQFF,TGTGCCAGCAGCTTAGCGGGGGGAGTCAATGAGCAGTTCTTC
-,-,TRBJ2-1,TRBV5-6,CASSLQANSLQFF,TGTGCCAGCAGCTTGCAGGCCAATTCTTTGCAGTTCTTC
-,-,TRBJ2-3,TRBV7-6,CASSPWPSTDTQYF,TGTGCCAGCAGCCCCTGGCCTAGCACAGATACGCAGTATTTT
-,-,TRBJ2-2,TRBV19,CASSIRVYPGELFF,TGTGCCAGTAGTATCAGGGTATATCCCGGGGAGCTGTTTTTT
-,-,TRBJ1-2,TRBV5-1,CASSLTDAAGYTF,TGCGCCAGCAGCTTGACGGATGCGGCTGGCTACACCTTC
TRBD1,-,TRBJ2-1,TRBV11-2,CASSLGQVEFF,TGTGCCAGCAGCTTGGGACAGGTTGAGTTCTTC
-,-,TRBJ2-2,TRBV5-3,CARSFFGPEKTRGSGGGELFF,-
TRBD1,-,TRBJ1-2,TRBV27,CASSLYRGLGGYTF,TGTGCCAGCAGTTTGTACAGGGGTCTAGGTGGCTACACCTTC
TRBD1,-,TRBJ2-7,TRBV27,CASSPRDRGYEQYF,TGTGCCAGCAGTCCCCGGGACAGGGGCTACGAGCAGTACTTC
-,-,TRBJ2-7,TRBV7-2,CASSLDGRSHYEQYF,TGTGCCAGCAGCTTAGACGGGAGAAGTCACTACGAGCAGTACTTC
TRBD1,-,TRBJ2-2,TRBV6-5,CASRSGQGAGELFF,TGTGCCAGCAGAAGCGGACAGGGAGCCGGGGAGCTGTTTTTT
TRBD1,-,TRBJ1-1,TRBV19,CASRTLDREDAFF,TGTGCCAGTAGGACTTTGGACAGGGAGGATGCTTTCTTT
TRBD1,-,TRBJ1-1,TRBV5-1,CASSYGQGATEAFF,TGCGCCAGCAGCTACGGACAGGGGGCGACTGAAGCTTTCTTT
-,-,TRBJ1-2,TRBV27,CASRPGSNYGYTF,TGTGCCAGCAGACCAGGGTCCAACTATGGCTACACCTTC
-,-,TRBJ1-3,TRBV11-1,CAISTDSGNTIYF,TGTGCCATCTCGACAGACTCTGGAAACACCATATATTTT
-,once,TRBJ2-5,TRBV15,CATSRDLAETQYF,TGTGCCACCAGCAGAGATCTCGCGGAGACCCAGTACTTC
-,once,TRBJ1-1,TRBV30,CAWSVQLNTEAFF,TGTGCCTGGAGTGTACAGTTGAACACTGAAGCTTTCTTT
-,-,TRBJ2-7,TRBV6-5,CASKATGTYEQYF,TGTGCCAGCAAAGCGACAGGCACCTACGAGCAGTACTTC